Given below is one T cell receptor beta chain in context. A single heparinised blood sample, averaging about 100 mL, was obtained per donor. Sorted populations all had greater than 95% purity. This entry comes from a study of beta chain features in type 1 diabetes. V lost 0 bases and J lost 3, with 31 bases in between. Germline CDR1 reads LGHNA; CDR2 reads YSLEER. The CDR3 is 22 residues long. The entirety of the isolated RNA underwent reverse transcription, so expressed TCRB transcripts were sequenced. The repertoire was sequenced with immunoSEQ multiplex PCR; TCRdb's copy has only in-frame clones and lacks some. The sample has 850,000 to 900,000 clones; 15% to 20% are singletons.

The clonotype originates from a woman aged 18-29 years in good health. Sequenced: naive CD4+ T cells from blood. J is TRBJ2-3 and V is TRBV4-3; a possible D gene is TRBD2 (5 bases). For the CDR3, the DNA is TGCGCCAGCAGCCAAGAATCTGAGCCCCTAGCCGGTTGGATCGGACCTACAGATACGCAGTATTTT. Residues: CASSQESEPLAGWIGPTDTQYF.